A single sample is the source of the 16 T cell receptor beta chains below, sequenced in a study of breast tumors, draining lymph nodes, adjacent tissues. The lymph nodes were axillary draining lymph nodes from breast cancer patients. Each CDR3 protein is one row after TCRdb ran MiXCR on the multiplex PCR reads. The repertoire consists of over 200,000 distinct CDR3 sequences, with roughly 32% occurring once and the leading ten covering approximately 1.4%. Sequenced input: axillary lymph node tissue. These receptors came from a female donor with breast cancer. Some clones in this sample may be carry-over from other donors' samples.

This clonotype showed up many times. The rearrangement uses TRBV11-3 and TRBJ1-3; D gene uncertain. Trimming removed 2 bases from V and 0 bases from J, with 11 bases in between. CDR3 size: 16 residues. Per germline, CDR1 SGHNT and CDR2 YENEEA. CDR3 loop: CASSLNGVASGNTIYF. CDR3 coding DNA: TGTGCCAGCAGCTTAAACGGCGTCGCCTCTGGAAACACCATATATTTT. Full variable domain (rest looked up from reference TRBV11-3 and TRBJ1-3): EAGVVQSPRYKIIEKKQPVAFWCNPISGHNTLYWYLQNLGQGPELLIRYENEEAVDDSQLPKDRFSAERLKGVDSTLKIQPAELGDSAVYLCASSLNGVASGNTIYFGEGSWLTVV.

The chain carries TRBV19 and TRBJ1-6, with 10 nucleotides matching TRBD1. The CDR3 covers 17 residues. J gave up 10 bases and V 4 bases, and 13 bases lay outside the gene matches. Germline V gene lookup returns CDR1 LNHDA and CDR2 SQIVND (reference sequence). The CDR3 spells CASSRVDRGRLGSPLHF. DNA for the CDR3: TGTGCCAGTAGTAGAGTCGACAGGGGGCGGCTAGGATCACCCCTCCACTTT.

This clonotype was counted at least ten times. The chain has TRBV19 and TRBJ2-7; 8 bases map to TRBD1. The CDR3 extends over 18 amino acids. The V gene end was trimmed by 3 bases and the J gene end by 2 bases; junction bases not matched to a gene: 15. From germline, CDR1 is LNHDA and CDR2 SQIVND (reference sequence). CDR3 coding DNA: TGTGCCAGTAGTATTAAGGCGACAGGGGAATTCTTTGCCTACGAGCAGTACTTC. Its protein is CASSIKATGEFFAYEQYF.

Many counts were recorded for this clonotype. The chain is built from TRBV20-1 and TRBJ2-7; 9 bases agree with TRBD2. Per the germline V gene, CDR1 is DFQATT and CDR2 is SNEGSKA (reference sequence). The CDR3 covers 15 residues. The V and J ends lost 1 base and 3 bases, in that order; junction bases with no gene match: 7. Here the CDR3 reads CSARGESGRHYEQYF. The CDR3 DNA follows: TGCAGTGCTAGAGGTGAAAGCGGGAGGCACTACGAGCAGTACTTC.

The rearrangement links TRBV12-5 to TRBJ2-3; tentatively, D is TRBD1 or TRBD2 (5 bases each). V gave up 3 bases and J gave up 5 bases, with 12 bases separating them. Per the germline V gene, CDR1 is LGHNT and CDR2 is FRNRAP. CDR3 length equals 14 residues. CDR3 nucleotides: TGTGCTAGTGGTTTTTTGGGGGAGCAAGATACGCAGTATTTT. Protein product: CASGFLGEQDTQYF.

The chain carries TRBV24-1 and TRBJ2-2, with TRBD1 matching 10 bases. Germline V lookup: CDR1 KGHDR, CDR2 SFDVKD. After removal of 0 bases from V and 6 bases from J, the junction contained 9 bases not matched to a gene. The CDR3 totals 18 residues. CDR3 in DNA: TGTGCCACCAGTGATTTGCGGGACAGGGGTCGGGGAGCCGGGGAGCTGTTTTTT. Amino acid sequence: CATSDLRDRGRGAGELFF.

This clonotype was recorded many times. The J gene is TRBJ2-3, the V gene TRBV7-9; 11 bases are shared with TRBD2. The V segment lost 6 bases and the J segment 8 bases; nucleotides outside the gene matches: 16. The CDR3 is 17 amino acids. CDR1 is SEHNR and CDR2 is FQNEAQ in the germline V gene (reference sequence). The CDR3 DNA sequence: TGTGCCAGCAGTCCTCATCCGGGACTAGCGGTGCAGGGTACGCAGTATTTT. Protein sequence: CASSPHPGLAVQGTQYF.

As regards this clonotype: A much larger clone lies a single base off, so this may be a read error. The rearrangement uses TRBV20-1 and TRBJ1-4; 8 bases fit TRBD1. V shed 5 bases and J 8 bases; nucleotides not matched to a gene: 13. There are 15 residues in the CDR3. Germline CDR1 reads DFQATT; CDR2 reads SNEGSKA (reference sequence). CDR3: CSAPTLGQGAEKLFF. CDR3 nucleotide sequence: TGCAGTGCTCCTACGCTAGGACAGGGAGCGGAAAAACTGTTTTTT.

This clonotype was counted ten times or more. The germline gene is not matched at one end of the junction; a read error may be the cause. The chain recombines TRBV5-6 with TRBJ2-7; D is possibly TRBD1 or TRBD2 (6 bases each). The CDR3 extends over 14 amino acids. The germline V gene encodes CDR1 SGHDT and CDR2 YYEEEE. CDR3 amino acids: CASGDRYFGTFVNF. Written as DNA, the CDR3 is TGTGCCAGCGGCGACAGGTACTTCGGGACTTTTGTCAACTTC.

This clonotype occurred a few times. A much larger clonotype is one base distant, so this may be a read error. Here the CDR3 omits its conserved ending phenylalanine or tryptophan, so a read error is the likely source. The chain carries TRBV4-1 and TRBJ2-1, with a possible D match to TRBD2 (6 bases). Germline CDR1 MGHRA, CDR2 YSYEKL. V lost 1 base, J lost 10 bases, and 17 bases lay in between. The CDR3 is 15 residues long. CDR3 in DNA: TGCGCCAGCAGCCAAGGGGCCGCGACTAGAATCGAGCAGTTCCTC. This encodes CASSQGAATRIEQFL.

A word on this clonotype: Since a much larger clone is just one base distant, this may be a read error. This chain joins TRBV20-1 and TRBJ2-1; D call uncertain. The CDR3 is 14 residues long. Looked up from germline, CDR1 is DFQATT and CDR2 is SNEGSKA (reference sequence). CDR3: CSAPVSLSYTEQFF. CDR3 sequence (DNA): TGCAGTGCCCCCGTAAGCCTGTCCTACACTGAGCAGTTCTTC.

This clonotype was seen many times. V is TRBV7-9 and J is TRBJ1-4; 8 nucleotides line up with TRBD1. Germline V gene sequence: CDR1 SEHNR, CDR2 FQNEAQ (reference sequence). J lost 4 bases, V lost 3 bases, and 7 bases had no gene match. The CDR3 extends over 16 amino acids. As DNA, the CDR3 is TGTGCCAGCAGCTTGTGGAGGACAGGGATTAATGAAAAACTGTTTTTT. It encodes CASSLWRTGINEKLFF.

Note on this clonotype: The conserved final phenylalanine or tryptophan is absent from the CDR3, which likely points to a read error. V usage is TRBV28 and J usage is TRBJ1-2, with 9 nucleotides matching TRBD1. With V trimmed by 5 bases and J by 7 bases, 5 bases remained unmatched. The CDR3 contains 13 residues. Germline assignment: CDR1 MDHEN and CDR2 SYDVKM. As DNA, the CDR3 is TGTGCCAGCAGTCGTACAGGGGGCTTTGGCTACACCTCC. It codes for CASSRTGGFGYTS.

This clonotype appeared many times. This chain uses TRBV14 with TRBJ2-7; D gene unclear. CDR1 SGHDN and CDR2 FVKESK come from the germline V gene. V was trimmed by 1 base and J by 0 bases, leaving 7 bases between them. The CDR3 extends over 14 amino acids. In DNA, the CDR3 is TGTGCCAGCAGCCAAGTAGGAAACTCCTACGAGCAGTACTTC. Translated, it gives CASSQVGNSYEQYF.

The chain is built from TRBV20-1 and TRBJ1-5, with a weak D call TRBD1 (5 bases). V gave up 0 bases and J gave up 2 bases, with 11 bases separating them. The CDR3 has 15 residues. CDR1 is DFQATT, CDR2 SNEGSKA, per germline (reference sequence). CDR3 sequence reads: CSAREGGGGNQPQHF. In DNA form, the CDR3 reads TGCAGTGCTAGAGAGGGGGGGGGGGGCAATCAGCCCCAGCATTTT.

The chain employs TRBV19 and TRBJ2-5; 10 nucleotides match TRBD1. The trim removed 6 bases at V and 9 bases at J, leaving 13 bases unmatched. The V gene's germline CDR1 is LNHDA and CDR2 SQIVND (reference sequence). CDR3 length: 15 amino acids. The CDR3 DNA reads TGTGCCAGTAGGACAGGGGGCTGGCGCAATCAGCCCCAGTACTTC. Its translation: CASRTGGWRNQPQYF.